This T cell receptor beta chain was profiled in a study of identical twins. Whole-study results and caveats: There were fewer insertions in abundant cord blood beta clonotypes, but memory repertoires showed no such pattern.

MiXCR, applied by TCRdb to the 5' RACE reads, yields one record per CDR3 protein. The repertoire has 300,000 to 350,000 distinct CDR3 sequences, approximately 13% of them found once; the top ten carry just over 7%. A few counts support this clonotype. Its specificity is not known. The trim removed 4 bases at V and 3 bases at J, leaving 5 bases unmatched. This CDR3 spans 14 amino acids. Germline loops: CDR1 KGHSY, CDR2 FQNENV. Separately, the same data were catalogued under a study of yellow fever vaccine responses in identical twins.

This receptor was identified in a woman younger than 35 in good health. The chain uses TRBV16 and TRBJ2-7; 8 nucleotides match TRBD1. The sample consisted of CD8+ T cells sorted from blood. DNA for the CDR3: TGTGCCAGCAGCCGGACAGGGAATTTCTACGAGCAGTACGTC. Translated, it gives CASSRTGNFYEQYV.